The 6 T cell receptor beta chains presented below share a single source sample, sequenced in a study of immune evolution from preneoplasia to lung adenocarcinoma. Method: immunoSEQ multiplex PCR; TCRdb's copy keeps in-frame clones and lacks some. The repertoire holds 5,000 to 7,000 clones, with roughly 80% as singletons. The sequencing input was FFPE adjacent normal lung tissue. These receptors were taken from an older donor with lung adenocarcinoma.

The chain couples TRBV28 to TRBJ1-4; the D is unclear. V was pared by 4 bases and J by 8 bases, with 17 bases between. CDR1 and CDR2 (germline): MDHEN, SYDVKM. The CDR3 totals 15 residues. The CDR3 sequence is CASSSSSEGGEKLFF. In DNA form, the CDR3 reads TGTGCCAGCAGTTCCTCTTCGGAGGGAGGCGAAAAACTGTTTTTT.

V gene TRBV6-6 combines with J gene TRBJ2-1; D gene uncertain. Trimming cost V 5 bases and J 5 bases, with 10 bases left between them. Germline assignment: CDR1 MNHNY and CDR2 SVGAGI (reference sequence). This CDR3 spans 13 amino acids. CDR3 loop: CASSTASNNEQFF. CDR3 bases: TGTGCCAGCAGTACGGCAAGTAACAATGAGCAGTTCTTC.

CDR3 residues: CASNLGGDYGYTF. DNA for the CDR3: TGCGCCAGCAACCTGGGGGGGGACTATGGCTACACCTTC. This chain joins TRBV5-1 and TRBJ1-2, with a possible D match to TRBD1 (5 bases). V gave up 6 bases and J gave up 3 bases, with 12 bases separating them. The CDR3 extends over 13 amino acids. The germline V gene has CDR1 SGHRS and CDR2 YFSETQ. Full variable domain (remainder filled in from reference TRBV5-1 and TRBJ1-2): KAGVTQTPRYLIKTRGQQVTLSCSPISGHRSVSWYQQTPGQGLQFLFEYFSETQRNKGNFPGRFSGRQFSNSRSEMNVSTLELGDSALYLCASNLGGDYGYTFGSGTRLTVV.

V usage is TRBV5-1 and J usage is TRBJ2-6, with a weak D call TRBD1 (5 bases). This CDR3 spans 14 amino acids. Trimming took off 5 bases at V and 2 bases at J, with 8 bases between the two ends. The germline CDR1 and CDR2 sequences are SGHRS and YFSETQ. CDR3: CASRTDAGANVLTF. The CDR3 DNA is TGCGCCAGCAGGACAGACGCTGGGGCCAACGTCCTGACTTTC.

J is TRBJ1-2 and V is TRBV5-1, with 7 bases that match TRBD1. Trimming cost V 2 bases and J 7 bases; bases outside gene matches: 11. The CDR3 spans 15 residues. The germline V gene has CDR1 SGHRS and CDR2 YFSETQ. CDR3 sequence: CASSLQGQLDSGYTF. The CDR3 DNA reads as TGCGCCAGCAGCTTACAGGGGCAGTTAGATTCTGGCTACACCTTC.

The chain links TRBV5-1 to TRBJ2-3, with TRBD2 matching over 13 bases. From germline, CDR1 is SGHRS and CDR2 YFSETQ. The V and J ends lost 3 bases and 2 bases, in that order; junction bases with no gene match: 6. The CDR3 runs 17 residues. The CDR3 nucleotides are TGCGCCAGCAGCTCCCCGGGACTAGCGGGATACACAGATACGCAGTATTTT. Amino acid sequence: CASSSPGLAGYTDTQYF.